A selection of T cell receptor beta chains follows, all from one sample in a study of blood T cell repertoires in COVID-19. TCRdb keeps only in-frame clones here, not all; method: immunoSEQ multiplex PCR. The sample lists around 94,000 clones; approximately 91% were seen once. Input material: peripheral blood. These receptors all come from a man aged 18 to 29 with acute or convalescent COVID-19. Both conserved end residues are part of each CDR3. The D gene is left open where the match is weak. Clone sizes are given selectively: once, few, many, or a class where the clone is expanded.

J: TRBJ2-2; V: TRBV12-5; D: TRBD1; size: once; DNA: TGTGCTAGTGGGACAACAGGGGGCAAGAACACCGGGGAGCTGTTTTTT; CDR3: CASGTTGGKNTGELFF
J: TRBJ2-1; V: TRBV2; D: NA; size: NA; DNA: TGTGCCAGCAGTGAAGGTGTCACTCCTGAGGATGAGCAGTTCTTC; CDR3: CASSEGVTPEDEQFF
J: TRBJ2-7; V: TRBV9; D: NA; size: NA; DNA: TGTGCCAGCAGCTCCGGGGGGCCCTGGGAGCAGTACTTC; CDR3: CASSSGGPWEQYF
J: TRBJ1-3; V: TRBV28; D: TRBD1; size: NA; DNA: TGTGCCAGCAGTTTATTGGACAGGGGAAACACCATATATTTT; CDR3: CASSLLDRGNTIYF
J: TRBJ1-2; V: TRBV6-1; D: TRBD1; size: NA; DNA: TGTGCCAGCAGTGAACCGACAGGGTGGTATGGCTACACCTTC; CDR3: CASSEPTGWYGYTF
J: TRBJ1-2; V: TRBV7-9; D: TRBD1; size: NA; DNA: TGTGCCAGCAGCTTGGACAGGGATCACGGCTACACCTTC; CDR3: CASSLDRDHGYTF
J: TRBJ1-1; V: TRBV28; D: TRBD1; size: NA; DNA: TGTGCCAGCCCCCCCACGTCGGTAGGGGGCAAGGGGGCTGAAGCTTTCTTT; CDR3: CASPPTSVGGKGAEAFF
J: TRBJ1-1; V: TRBV6-1; D: NA; size: NA; DNA: TGTGCCAGCAGTGAAAGGGGCCGCCCTGAAGCTTTCTTT; CDR3: CASSERGRPEAFF
J: TRBJ1-1; V: TRBV11-2; D: NA; size: NA; DNA: TGTGCCAGCAGCTTCTCCCACACTGAAGCTTTCTTT; CDR3: CASSFSHTEAFF
J: TRBJ2-3; V: TRBV24-1; D: NA; size: NA; DNA: TGTGCCACCAGTGAGGGCCTAAAGGATACGCAGTATTTT; CDR3: CATSEGLKDTQYF
J: TRBJ1-2; V: TRBV6-4; D: NA; size: NA; DNA: TGTGCCAGCAGTGACTCGGGGGGGCAGGGCTACACCTTC; CDR3: CASSDSGGQGYTF
J: TRBJ2-1; V: TRBV5-4; D: NA; size: NA; DNA: TGTGCCAGCAGCTTACAGGGAGATGAGCAGTTCTTC; CDR3: CASSLQGDEQFF
J: TRBJ2-5; V: TRBV2; D: TRBD1; size: NA; DNA: TGTGCCAGCAGCGTGGACAGGGGGTACGAGACCCAGTACTTC; CDR3: CASSVDRGYETQYF
J: TRBJ2-3; V: TRBV5-6; D: TRBD1; size: NA; DNA: TGTGCCAGCAGCTTGGCCACAGGGGGCGACACAGATACGCAGTATTTT; CDR3: CASSLATGGDTDTQYF
J: TRBJ1-1; V: TRBV14; D: NA; size: NA; DNA: TGTGCCAGCAGCCAAGGCGGGGCGCGGATCACTGAAGCTTTCTTT; CDR3: CASSQGGARITEAFF
J: TRBJ1-1; V: TRBV5-1; D: NA; size: NA; DNA: TGCGCCAGCAGCTTCCTGCGTCGCCAGGGGGAAGCTTTCTTT; CDR3: CASSFLRRQGEAFF
J: TRBJ1-2; V: TRBV24-1; D: TRBD1; size: NA; DNA: TGTGCCACCAGTGATCACCCGGGACAGGGAAAGGAGGGCTACACCTTC; CDR3: CATSDHPGQGKEGYTF
J: TRBJ1-2; V: TRBV27; D: NA; size: NA; DNA: TGTGCCAGCAGTTTTAACAGGCTAGTCTATGGCTACACCTTC; CDR3: CASSFNRLVYGYTF
J: TRBJ1-3; V: TRBV9; D: TRBD1; size: NA; DNA: TGTGCCAGCAGCCCCCGGACAGGCTCTGGAAACACCATATATTTT; CDR3: CASSPRTGSGNTIYF
J: TRBJ2-5; V: TRBV5-1; D: TRBD2; size: NA; DNA: TGCGCCAGCAGCCAATACTTCCCGGGACTAGCGGAAGAGACCCAGTACTTC; CDR3: CASSQYFPGLAEETQYF
J: TRBJ1-2; V: TRBV5-1; D: NA; size: NA; DNA: TGCGCCAGCAGCTTTGGGGGGGATCTCCATGGCTACACCTTC; CDR3: CASSFGGDLHGYTF
J: TRBJ1-6; V: TRBV10-3; D: NA; size: NA; DNA: TGTGCCATCAGGTCGGACAGTGGGCTTAATTCACCCCTCCACTTT; CDR3: CAIRSDSGLNSPLHF
J: TRBJ2-2; V: TRBV30; D: TRBD2; size: NA; DNA: TGTGCCTGGAGACTAGCGGGAGATAACGGGGAGCTGTTTTTT; CDR3: CAWRLAGDNGELFF
J: TRBJ2-2; V: TRBV2; D: NA; size: once; DNA: TGTGCCAGCAGTGATGGCCTGCTTTACCCGAACACCGGGGAGCTGTTTTTT; CDR3: CASSDGLLYPNTGELFF
J: TRBJ2-7; V: TRBV24-1; D: NA; size: NA; DNA: TGTGCCACCAGTGATACCGCCGGGACTTTCTACGAGCAGTACTTC; CDR3: CATSDTAGTFYEQYF
J: TRBJ1-6; V: TRBV6-1; D: NA; size: NA; DNA: TGTGCCAGCAGTGAAGGACAGAAAAATTCACCCCTCCACTTT; CDR3: CASSEGQKNSPLHF
J: TRBJ1-1; V: TRBV6-6; D: NA; size: NA; DNA: TGTGCCAGCAGGCCCCTTCGGACACTCGACACTGAAGCTTTCTTT; CDR3: CASRPLRTLDTEAFF
J: TRBJ2-1; V: TRBV5-8; D: NA; size: NA; DNA: TGTGCCAGCACCCTCGGGGACTCCTCCACGGATGAGCAGTTCTTC; CDR3: CASTLGDSSTDEQFF
J: TRBJ1-1; V: TRBV2; D: TRBD1; size: few; DNA: TGTGCCAGCAGTGTCGGACAGGCCTCTGAAGCTTTCTTT; CDR3: CASSVGQASEAFF
J: TRBJ2-5; V: TRBV30; D: NA; size: NA; DNA: TGTGCCTGGATTCAGGGAGGAGGAAAGACCCAGTACTTC; CDR3: CAWIQGGGKTQYF
J: TRBJ1-5; V: TRBV27; D: NA; size: once; DNA: TGTGCCAGCAGCGCACCCGGGGGTAAAAATCAGCCCCAGCATTTT; CDR3: CASSAPGGKNQPQHF
J: TRBJ1-1; V: TRBV6-1; D: NA; size: NA; DNA: TGTGCCAGCAGTGAAGCGACAGGAAGCACTGAAGCTTTCTTT; CDR3: CASSEATGSTEAFF
J: TRBJ1-2; V: TRBV12-3/TRBV12-4; D: NA; size: NA; DNA: TGTGCCAGCAGTTTGGGGCTTGCCCCTTACACCTTC; CDR3: CASSLGLAPYTF
J: TRBJ1-3; V: TRBV4-1; D: NA; size: NA; DNA: TGCGCCAGCAGCCGCGGACAAAACTCTGGAAACACCATATATTTT; CDR3: CASSRGQNSGNTIYF
J: TRBJ1-2; V: TRBV5-1; D: TRBD1; size: NA; DNA: TGCGCCAGCAGCCCAGACGGGACAGCCTATGGCTACACCTTC; CDR3: CASSPDGTAYGYTF
J: TRBJ1-2; V: TRBV20-1; D: NA; size: NA; DNA: TGCAGTGCACGCAGACAGGCCAGTCACACCTTC; CDR3: CSARRQASHTF
J: TRBJ2-1; V: TRBV10-1; D: NA; size: NA; DNA: TGCGCCAGCAGTGAGTCAACTATATGGGCAGCACAGGGCAATGAGCAGTTCTTC; CDR3: CASSESTIWAAQGNEQFF
J: TRBJ2-1; V: TRBV5-5; D: NA; size: NA; DNA: TGTGCCAGCAGCTCCGACAAATACAATGAGCAGTTCTTC; CDR3: CASSSDKYNEQFF
J: TRBJ2-7; V: TRBV27; D: NA; size: NA; DNA: TGTGCCAGCAGTTTAAGCCCGCAGGGAAGTGCCGAGCAGTACTTC; CDR3: CASSLSPQGSAEQYF
J: TRBJ1-1; V: TRBV3-1/TRBV3-2; D: TRBD1; size: NA; DNA: TGTGCCAGCAGCCAAGGAGGGGACAGTTGGGCTTTCTTT; CDR3: CASSQGGDSWAFF
J: TRBJ2-7; V: TRBV9; D: TRBD2; size: NA; DNA: TGTGCCAGCAGCGTAGGGGGTCGCGGGGGGTACTCCTACGAGCAGTACTTC; CDR3: CASSVGGRGGYSYEQYF
J: TRBJ2-7; V: TRBV15; D: NA; size: NA; DNA: TGTGCCACCAGCAGCACTAGAAACCCCTCCTACGAGCAGTACTTC; CDR3: CATSSTRNPSYEQYF